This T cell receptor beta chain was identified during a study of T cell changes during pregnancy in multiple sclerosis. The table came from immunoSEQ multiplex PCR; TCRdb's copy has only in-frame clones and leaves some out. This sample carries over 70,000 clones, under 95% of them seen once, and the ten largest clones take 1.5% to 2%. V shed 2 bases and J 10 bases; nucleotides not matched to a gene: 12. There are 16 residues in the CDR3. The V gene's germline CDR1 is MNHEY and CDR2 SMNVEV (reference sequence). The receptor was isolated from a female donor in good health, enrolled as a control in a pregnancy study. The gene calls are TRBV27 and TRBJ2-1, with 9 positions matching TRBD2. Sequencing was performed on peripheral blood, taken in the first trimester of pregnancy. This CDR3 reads CASSLKAGTSKREQFF. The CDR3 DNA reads TGTGCCAGCAGTTTAAAGGCTGGGACTAGCAAAAGAGAGCAGTTCTTC.